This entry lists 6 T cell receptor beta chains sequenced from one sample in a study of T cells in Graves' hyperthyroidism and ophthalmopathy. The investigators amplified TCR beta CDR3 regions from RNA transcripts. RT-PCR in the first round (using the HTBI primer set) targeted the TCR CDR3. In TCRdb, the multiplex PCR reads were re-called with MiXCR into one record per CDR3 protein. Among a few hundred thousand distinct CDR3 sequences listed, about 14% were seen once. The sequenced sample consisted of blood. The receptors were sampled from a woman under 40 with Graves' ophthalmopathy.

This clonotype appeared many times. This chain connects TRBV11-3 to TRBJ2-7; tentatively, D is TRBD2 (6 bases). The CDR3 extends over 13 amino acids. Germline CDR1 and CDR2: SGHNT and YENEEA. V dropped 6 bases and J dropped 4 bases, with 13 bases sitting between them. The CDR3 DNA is TGTGCCAGCAGGGGGGGTTTGGGGTACGAGCAGTACTTC. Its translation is CASRGGLGYEQYF. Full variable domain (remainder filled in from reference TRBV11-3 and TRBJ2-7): EAGVVQSPRYKIIEKKQPVAFWCNPISGHNTLYWYLQNLGQGPELLIRYENEEAVDDSQLPKDRFSAERLKGVDSTLKIQPAELGDSAVYLCASRGGLGYEQYFGPGTRLTVT.

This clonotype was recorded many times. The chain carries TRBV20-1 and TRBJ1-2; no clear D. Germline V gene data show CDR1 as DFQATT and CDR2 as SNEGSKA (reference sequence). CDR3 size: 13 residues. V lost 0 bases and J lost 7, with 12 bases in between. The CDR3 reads CSARDLWKGGYTF. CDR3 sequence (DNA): TGCAGTGCTAGAGATCTATGGAAGGGTGGCTACACCTTC.

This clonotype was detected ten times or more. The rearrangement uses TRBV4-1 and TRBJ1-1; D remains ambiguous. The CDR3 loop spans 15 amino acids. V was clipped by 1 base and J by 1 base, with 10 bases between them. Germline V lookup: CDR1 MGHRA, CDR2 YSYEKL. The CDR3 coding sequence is TGCGCCAGCAGCCAAGTTTCGGGGAGGAACACTGAAGCTTTCTTT. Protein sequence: CASSQVSGRNTEAFF.

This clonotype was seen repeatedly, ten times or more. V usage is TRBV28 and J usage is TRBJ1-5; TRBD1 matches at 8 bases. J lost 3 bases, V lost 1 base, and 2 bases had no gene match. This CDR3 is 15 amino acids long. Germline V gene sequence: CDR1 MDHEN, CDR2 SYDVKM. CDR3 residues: CASSLLQGDNQPQHF. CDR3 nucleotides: TGTGCCAGCAGTTTATTACAGGGGGACAATCAGCCCCAGCATTTT.

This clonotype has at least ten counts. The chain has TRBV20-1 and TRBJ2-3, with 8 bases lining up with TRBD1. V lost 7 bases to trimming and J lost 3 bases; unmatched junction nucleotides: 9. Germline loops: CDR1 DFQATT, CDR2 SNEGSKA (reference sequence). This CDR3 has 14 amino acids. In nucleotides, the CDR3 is TGCAGTGGAAGAGCGACAGGGGCGACAGATACGCAGTATTTT. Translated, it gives CSGRATGATDTQYF.

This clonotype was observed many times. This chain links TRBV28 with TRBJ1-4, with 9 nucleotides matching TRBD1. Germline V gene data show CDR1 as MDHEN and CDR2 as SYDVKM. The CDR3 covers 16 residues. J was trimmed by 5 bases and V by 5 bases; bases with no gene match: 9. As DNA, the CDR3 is TGTGCCAGCAGTCCATCCCCCGGGACAGGGAATGAAAAACTGTTTTTT. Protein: CASSPSPGTGNEKLFF.